The 14 T cell receptor beta chains in this list originate from one sample, sequenced in a study of blood T cells in healthy people across ages. A sample-barcoded 5' primer and a J-beta primer mix were used in a second PCR of about 6 to 11 cycles. TCRdb reprocessed the 5' RACE reads with MiXCR, giving one entry per CDR3 protein. The sample lists approximately 1.5 million distinct CDR3 sequences, around 36% occurring once. Material for sequencing was blood. The source is a woman under 40 in good health.

This sequence joins TRBV3-1 and TRBJ2-1, with 9 nucleotides matching TRBD2. Germline V lookup: CDR1 LGHDT, CDR2 YNNKEL (reference sequence). Trimming took 0 bases from V and 4 from J; bases not matched to a gene: 4. The CDR3 runs to 16 residues. CDR3 residues: CASSQETSGPYNEQFF. The CDR3 DNA reads TGTGCCAGCAGCCAAGAAACTAGCGGGCCATACAATGAGCAGTTCTTC.

The chain joins TRBV11-2 to TRBJ2-4, with unresolved D. The CDR3 runs to 17 residues. The germline V gene has CDR1 SGHAT and CDR2 FQNNGV. V lost 1 base, J lost 0 bases, and 13 bases lay in between. The CDR3 here is CASSLGQQVLAKNIQYF. The CDR3 DNA follows: TGTGCCAGCAGCTTAGGTCAGCAAGTTTTAGCCAAAAACATTCAGTACTTC.

The chain is built from TRBV28 and TRBJ1-5; D is perhaps TRBD1 (5 bases). Germline V gene data show CDR1 as MDHEN and CDR2 as SYDVKM. The CDR3 has 18 amino acids. Trimming pared 6 bases from V and 0 bases from J, leaving 21 bases between. The CDR3 nucleotides are TGTGCCAGCAGACGTGGACAAGGTGCCAGTTATAGCAATCAGCCCCAGCATTTT. Protein product: CASRRGQGASYSNQPQHF. The variable domain in full, completed from reference TRBV28 and TRBJ1-5, reads DVKVTQSSRYLVKRTGEKVFLECVQDMDHENMFWYRQDPGLGLRLIYFSYDVKMKEKGDIPEGYSVSREKKERFSLILESASTNQTSMYLCASRRGQGASYSNQPQHFGDGTRLSIL.

This clonotype was recorded a few times. The chain couples TRBV5-1 to TRBJ2-1; D not certain. Deletions cut 0 bases from V and 3 bases from J, with 16 bases between. CDR3 length: 17 amino acids. The V gene's germline CDR1 is SGHRS and CDR2 YFSETQ. In nucleotides, the CDR3 is TGCGCCAGCAGCTTGGCCAGTTCAGACGGCGTCTACAATGAGCAGTTCTTC. This translates into CASSLASSDGVYNEQFF.

This clonotype was picked up one time. The chain combines TRBV11-1 with TRBJ2-1, with 8 bases fitting TRBD2. Germline-derived CDR1 and CDR2 are SGHAT and FQDESV (reference sequence). This CDR3 has 22 amino acids. The V segment lost 4 bases and the J segment 0 bases; nucleotides outside the gene matches: 23. CDR3 sequence (DNA): TGTGCCAGCAGCTCAACTCATTTCAAGAGCGGGAGAAAGGGGGGCTCCTACAATGAGCAGTTCTTC. It translates to CASSSTHFKSGRKGGSYNEQFF.

The CDR3 loop reads CASSFLGDRMGEQYF. As DNA, the CDR3 is TGTGCCAGCAGTTTCCTGGGGGACCGGATGGGGGAGCAGTACTTC. The chain uses TRBV28 and TRBJ2-7; TRBD1 or TRBD2 may be the D gene (5 bases each). V was cut by 3 bases and J by 7 bases, with 19 bases left in between. Germline values: CDR1 MDHEN, CDR2 SYDVKM. The CDR3 has 15 amino acids. Supplemented by reference TRBV28 and TRBJ2-7, the full variable domain reads DVKVTQSSRYLVKRTGEKVFLECVQDMDHENMFWYRQDPGLGLRLIYFSYDVKMKEKGDIPEGYSVSREKKERFSLILESASTNQTSMYLCASSFLGDRMGEQYFGPGTRLTVT.

V gene TRBV6-1 combines with J gene TRBJ2-7; 11 positions match TRBD2. The J call may not be correct, given that the DNA end is closer to TRBJ2-5. This CDR3 spans 16 amino acids. The V gene's germline CDR1 is MNHNS and CDR2 SASEGT. CDR3 sequence reads: CASSEALAGGQQTQYF. CDR3 in DNA: TGTGCCAGCAGTGAAGCGCTAGCGGGAGGTCAGCAGACCCAGTACTTC.

This clonotype was seen only a few times. The CDR3 region is CASTQIGGSDTQYF. The CDR3 region has the DNA TGTGCCAGCACCCAGATAGGGGGATCAGATACGCAGTATTTT. The chain employs TRBV27 and TRBJ2-3; weak D call: TRBD1 (6 bases). The CDR3 spans 14 residues. V lost 7 bases and J lost 4, with 15 bases in between. Per the germline V gene, CDR1 is MNHEY and CDR2 is SMNVEV (reference sequence).

This rearrangement joins TRBV2 to TRBJ2-3; the D is unclear. Germline V gene data show CDR1 as SNHLY and CDR2 as FYNNEI. V was pared by 6 bases and J by 2 bases, with 6 bases between. The CDR3 has 12 amino acids. CDR3 region: CASRVNTDTQYF. The CDR3 DNA is TGTGCCAGCAGGGTAAACACAGATACGCAGTATTTT.

The table lists this clonotype with a few counts. The CDR3 DNA reads TGCAGCGTTGAAGGCCGGGCAGGGGGTGTGCGGGAGACCCAGTACTTC. This translates into CSVEGRAGGVRETQYF. This sequence joins TRBV29-1 and TRBJ2-5; 7 positions match TRBD1. Germline V gene sequence: CDR1 SQVTM, CDR2 ANQGSEA. This CDR3 is built from 16 residues. V lost 1 base and J lost 5; bases outside the gene matches: 13.

A remark on this clonotype: One end of the junction does not line up with germline, which may come from a read error. The chain has TRBV7-9 and TRBJ1-2; D remains ambiguous. Germline values: CDR1 SEHNR, CDR2 FQNEAQ (reference sequence). The CDR3 spans 14 residues. The CDR3 coding sequence is TGTGCCAGCAGCTTAGGCGTCGGGAGGTATGACTACACCTTC. The encoded protein is CASSLGVGRYDYTF.

The rearrangement links TRBV20-1 to TRBJ2-1; D remains unclear. The germline V gene has CDR1 DFQATT and CDR2 SNEGSKA (reference sequence). The CDR3 has 14 residues. The germline V and J ends were trimmed by 4 bases and 1 base, with 11 bases remaining between them. CDR3 amino acids: CSATDLFSYNEQFF. In nucleotides, the CDR3 is TGCAGTGCTACTGATCTTTTTTCCTACAATGAGCAGTTCTTC.

The chain couples TRBV7-9 to TRBJ2-1; 12 nucleotides align to TRBD2. The J call may be in error: the DNA end matches TRBJ2-7 better. This CDR3 comprises 18 residues. The germline CDR1 and CDR2 sequences are SEHNR and FQNEAQ (reference sequence). CDR3 in DNA: TGTGCCAGCAGCTTCCCTAGCGGGAGGGTTATCTCCTACAATGAGCAGTACTTC. It encodes CASSFPSGRVISYNEQYF.

The chain is built from TRBV20-1 and TRBJ1-4; 7 bases line up with TRBD1. The V gene's germline CDR1 is DFQATT and CDR2 SNEGSKA (reference sequence). V shed 6 bases and J 7 bases; nucleotides not matched to a gene: 11. The CDR3 is made up of 14 amino acids. This CDR3 is CSAQTGLGREKLFF. In nucleotides, the CDR3 is TGCAGTGCCCAGACAGGGTTGGGGCGTGAAAAACTGTTTTTT.